Reported below is one T cell receptor (beta chain). Its cognate antigen is unknown. These data belong to a study of beta chain features in type 1 diabetes. Study observations and caveats: The study notes PCR might favor shorter templates equally in patients and controls.

All of the isolated RNA was reverse transcribed, so expressed TCRB transcripts were sequenced. TCRdb's table, derived via immunoSEQ multiplex PCR, lists solely in-frame clones and lacks some. Found here are 300,000 to 450,000 clones, about 12% of them singletons; the top ten hold approximately 0.015%. V lost 6 bases, J lost 2 bases, and 13 bases lay in between. This CDR3 comprises 14 residues. The germline V gene has CDR1 MNHNY and CDR2 SVGAGI (reference sequence). The specimen was naive CD4+ T cells from blood. The origin of this receptor is a young man in good health. The chain recombines TRBV6-6 with TRBJ1-2; D call uncertain. For the CDR3, the DNA is TGTGCCAGCAGGGTAAAAGTGGGCAACTATGGCTACACCTTC. Its protein product is CASRVKVGNYGYTF.